A single sample is the source of the 2 T cell receptor beta chains below, sequenced in a study of T cell changes during pregnancy in multiple sclerosis (dated by TCRdb to between 2018 and 2020). Preparation of the library involved the immunoSEQ multiplex PCR assay. As stored in TCRdb, this immuneACCESS dataset retains in-frame rearrangements with V and J assigned. A fraction of the clones does not appear; measured against another copy, unresolved V genes explain less than half of the discrepancy, and the remainder lacks a known reason. The sample records 25,000 to 35,000 clones, 85% to 90% of which are singletons. The top ten clonotypes cover approximately 3.4% of the sample. The material was CD4+ T cells from peripheral blood mononuclear cells, obtained in the first trimester of pregnancy. The receptors come from a female donor in good health, enrolled as a control in a pregnancy study.

The V and J genes are TRBV28 and TRBJ1-1; TRBD1 is a possible D gene (6 bases). V shed 5 bases and J shed 6 bases, with 10 bases lying between them. The CDR3 totals 12 residues. Germline CDR1 and CDR2: MDHEN and SYDVKM. CDR3 nucleotides: TGTGCCAGCAGTGACAGGCGCGCTGAAGCTTTCTTT. Translating it yields CASSDRRAEAFF.

This clone was seen more than once but under ten times. The junction departs from the called germline gene at one end, perhaps through a read error. This chain uses TRBV4-1 with TRBJ2-7; 9 nucleotides agree with TRBD2. This CDR3 has 14 amino acids. The germline V gene encodes CDR1 MGHRA and CDR2 YSYEKL. The CDR3 nucleotides are TGCGCCAGCAGCCAAGAGTTGGCTAGCGGGGTTCAAGACTTC. This translates into CASSQELASGVQDF.